The 21 T cell receptor beta chains below all came from one sample that was sequenced in a study of blood T cell repertoires in COVID-19. Method: immunoSEQ multiplex PCR; TCRdb's copy keeps in-frame clones and lacks some. This table holds about 270,000 clones, around nine tenths found once. Sequencing was carried out using PBMCs or T cells enriched from blood (not recorded which). The source is a woman in her fifties or sixties who had recovered from COVID-19.

This rearrangement joins TRBV5-4 to TRBJ2-1; TRBD2 matches at 10 bases. Germline V lookup: CDR1 SGHNT, CDR2 YYREEE (reference sequence). The V segment lost 4 bases and the J segment 1 base; nucleotides outside the gene matches: 8. The length of the CDR3 is 17 residues. The CDR3 DNA reads TGTGCCAGCAGCCGACCTTTAGCGGGAGGATCCTACAATGAGCAGTTCTTC. Amino acid sequence: CASSRPLAGGSYNEQFF.

This chain joins TRBV15 and TRBJ2-3; tentative D call: TRBD1 (5 bases). This CDR3 has 14 amino acids. CDR1 LNHNV and CDR2 YYDKDF come from the germline V gene (reference sequence). V was trimmed by 1 base and J by 5 bases, leaving 10 bases between them. The CDR3 bases are TGTGCCACCAGCAGAGTGGACACTCGAGATACGCAGTATTTT. Residues: CATSRVDTRDTQYF.

This chain uses TRBV5-4 with TRBJ1-4; D might be TRBD1 (5 bases). CDR1 and CDR2 from the germline V gene are SGHNT and YYREEE (reference sequence). The CDR3 spans 16 residues. The V end lost 0 bases, the J end lost 8 bases, and 17 bases lay between the germline ends. CDR3 coding DNA: TGTGCCAGCAGCTTGGCCCCAGGGCAGAGCGGGGAAAAACTGTTTTTT. It yields the protein CASSLAPGQSGEKLFF.

CDR3 residues: CASSPGRGVYGYTF. DNA of the CDR3: TGTGCCAGCAGCCCAGGACGGGGGGTTTATGGCTACACCTTC. The chain links TRBV14 to TRBJ1-2, with D possibly matching TRBD1 (5 bases). The V end lost 4 bases, the J end lost 5 bases, and 14 bases lay between the germline ends. CDR1 is SGHDN and CDR2 is FVKESK in the germline V gene. This CDR3 is built from 14 residues.

This clone has only a few counts. The gene calls are TRBV4-1 and TRBJ1-2, with a possible D match to TRBD1 (5 bases). V gave up 1 base and J gave up 4 bases, with 13 bases separating them. Per germline, CDR1 MGHRA and CDR2 YSYEKL. CDR3 length equals 15 residues. DNA of the CDR3: TGCGCCAGCAGCCAAGGCCCGGACATTCGCTATGGCTACACCTTC. Translated: CASSQGPDIRYGYTF.

This chain uses TRBV7-3 with TRBJ2-3; TRBD2 aligns across 10 bases. V lost 6 bases and J lost 3; bases outside the gene matches: 3. Germline V gene data show CDR1 as SGHTA and CDR2 as FQGTGA. There are 14 residues in the CDR3. CDR3 sequence (DNA): TGTGCCAGCAGAGCGGGAGGGCCTACAGATACGCAGTATTTT. Translating gives CASRAGGPTDTQYF.

J is TRBJ2-4 and V is TRBV19, with a possible D match to TRBD1 (6 bases). Germline V gene data show CDR1 as LNHDA and CDR2 as SQIVND (reference sequence). The CDR3 loop spans 14 amino acids. Trimming took off 8 bases at V and 3 bases at J, with 14 bases between the two ends. The CDR3 coding sequence is TGTGCCAGTTCTCTAGGGACACGCAAAAACATTCAGTACTTC. Encoded protein: CASSLGTRKNIQYF.

The count of this clone is one. The V and J genes are TRBV20-1 and TRBJ2-5; D call uncertain. The germline V gene encodes CDR1 DFQATT and CDR2 SNEGSKA (reference sequence). This CDR3 contains 11 residues. V lost 0 bases, J lost 6 bases, and 5 bases lay in between. The CDR3 DNA is TGCAGTGCTAGAGAGCTACAGACCCAGTACTTC. This translates into CSARELQTQYF.

The table lists this clone with a few counts. The chain has TRBV21-1 and TRBJ2-7; the table names TRBD1, a call not compared with the DNA. TRBV21-1 counts as a pseudogene. The CDR3 spans 15 residues. The CDR3 region is CASTQTGGDHYEQYF. The CDR3 nucleotides are TGTGCCAGCACCCAAACAGGGGGCGACCACTACGAGCAGTACTTC.

The sample holds one count of this clone. The rearrangement uses TRBV19 and TRBJ1-5; 9 positions match TRBD1. CDR3 length: 14 residues. V shed 5 bases, J shed 9 bases, and the junction held 8 bases outside the gene matches. In germline, CDR1 is LNHDA, CDR2 SQIVND (reference sequence). This CDR3 is CASSPRTGALPQHF. The CDR3, as DNA: TGTGCCAGTAGTCCCCGGACAGGGGCTCTGCCCCAGCATTTT.

J is TRBJ2-3 and V is TRBV6-4, with 14 bases identical to TRBD2. The J segment lost 0 bases and the V segment lost 6 bases, leaving 2 bases of the junction unmatched. Germline assignment: CDR1 MRHNA and CDR2 SNTAGT. This CDR3 spans 16 amino acids. The CDR3 DNA is TGTGCCAGCAGCCGACTAGCGGGAGGGAGCACAGATACGCAGTATTTT. Its translation is CASSRLAGGSTDTQYF.

The rearrangement uses TRBV10-2 and TRBJ2-2, with a weak D call TRBD1 (6 bases). The ends were cut back, 11 bases at V and 2 bases at J, with 12 bases in the middle. Germline V gene lookup returns CDR1 WSHSY and CDR2 SAAADI. CDR3 size: 13 residues. In nucleotides, the CDR3 is TGCGCCGACCGGGACACCAACACCGGGGAGCTGTTTTTT. Residues: CADRDTNTGELFF.

The CDR3 DNA sequence: TGTGCCTGGAGTGTACGTCTACCGAGAAATTCACCCCTCCACTTT. Translating gives CAWSVRLPRNSPLHF. V and J are TRBV30 and TRBJ1-6; D call uncertain. The length of the CDR3 is 15 residues. V was cut by 0 bases and J by 7 bases, with 13 bases left in between. Germline assignment: CDR1 GTSNPN and CDR2 SVGIG (reference sequence).

The chain's CDR3 is CASSLTGVESKLFF. CDR3 in DNA: TGTGCCAGCAGCCTAACAGGGGTCGAGTCGAAACTGTTTTTT. The rearrangement uses TRBV3-1 (or the pseudogene TRBV3-2) and TRBJ1-4, with 7 bases that match TRBD1. The V and J ends lost 4 bases and 11 bases, in that order; junction bases with no gene match: 10. CDR3 length equals 14 residues. Germline CDR1 is LGHDT and CDR2 is YNNKEL (reference sequence).

The chain joins TRBV24-1 to TRBJ2-1, with TRBD1 as a possible D gene (5 bases). Trimming took off 0 bases at V and 9 bases at J, with 8 bases between the two ends. The CDR3 consists of 13 residues. Germline lookup yields CDR1 KGHDR and CDR2 SFDVKD. The CDR3 DNA reads TGTGCCACCAGTGATTTGGGGGCGGCTGAGCAGTTCTTC. This translates into CATSDLGAAEQFF.

The chain joins TRBV4-2 to TRBJ2-1, with D unclear. Germline-derived CDR1 and CDR2 are LGHNA and YNFKEQ. This CDR3 is built from 15 residues. V was pared by 1 base and J by 9 bases, with 16 bases between. CDR3 DNA sequence: TGTGCCAGCAGCCAAGGACAAGGTCCTGAAGTTGAGCAGTTCTTC. This translates into CASSQGQGPEVEQFF.

This sequence joins TRBV12-3 or TRBV12-4 and TRBJ1-2; 7 bases are a match to TRBD1. The CDR3 consists of 12 residues. Trimming cost V 5 bases and J 8 bases; bases outside gene matches: 5. CDR3 sequence (DNA): TGTGCCAGCAGTCGGGGCAGGGGGGGCTACACCTTC. It codes for CASSRGRGGYTF.

In regard to this clone: Other DNA variants within this sample encode the same CDR3. The chain recombines TRBV18 with TRBJ1-1, with D possibly being TRBD1 (5 bases). Germline V gene lookup returns CDR1 KGHSH and CDR2 LQKENI. V was trimmed by 6 bases and J by 3 bases, leaving 14 bases between them. The CDR3 consists of 14 residues. The CDR3 spells CASSPNGGDTEAFF. CDR3 coding DNA: TGTGCCAGCTCTCCAAACGGAGGGGACACTGAAGCTTTCTTT.

The chain combines TRBV27 with TRBJ1-2, with D uncertain. The CDR3 has 11 residues. Germline V gives CDR1 MNHEY, CDR2 SMNVEV (reference sequence). V lost 2 bases and J 6 bases, leaving 4 bases between the germline ends. The CDR3: CASSLEHGYTF. In nucleotides, the CDR3 is TGTGCCAGCAGTTTAGAGCATGGCTACACCTTC.

This clone was observed once. This chain links TRBV5-8 with TRBJ2-3, with TRBD2 as a possible D gene (6 bases). Trimming stripped 4 bases from V and 10 bases from J, with 13 bases between. This CDR3 is 12 amino acids long. Germline V gives CDR1 SGHTS, CDR2 YDEGEE. This CDR3 is CASSLTSSAQYF. As DNA, the CDR3 is TGTGCCAGCAGCCTAACTAGCTCGGCGCAGTATTTT. Variable domain in full (rest from reference TRBV5-8 and TRBJ2-3): EAGVTQSPTHLIKTRGQQATLRCSPISGHTSVYWYQQALGLGLQFLLWYDEGEERNRGNFPPRFSGRQFPNYSSELNVNALELEDSALYLCASSLTSSAQYFGPGTRLTVL.

In regard to this clone: Other DNA sequences in the sample encode the same CDR3. The genes are TRBV5-1 and TRBJ1-5; 8 bases line up with TRBD1. This CDR3 has 15 amino acids. V shed 4 bases and J 0 bases; nucleotides not matched to a gene: 3. Germline lookup yields CDR1 SGHRS and CDR2 YFSETQ. Written as DNA, the CDR3 is TGCGCCAGCAGCCTGACAGGGGCTAGCAATCAGCCCCAGCATTTT. This gives the protein CASSLTGASNQPQHF.